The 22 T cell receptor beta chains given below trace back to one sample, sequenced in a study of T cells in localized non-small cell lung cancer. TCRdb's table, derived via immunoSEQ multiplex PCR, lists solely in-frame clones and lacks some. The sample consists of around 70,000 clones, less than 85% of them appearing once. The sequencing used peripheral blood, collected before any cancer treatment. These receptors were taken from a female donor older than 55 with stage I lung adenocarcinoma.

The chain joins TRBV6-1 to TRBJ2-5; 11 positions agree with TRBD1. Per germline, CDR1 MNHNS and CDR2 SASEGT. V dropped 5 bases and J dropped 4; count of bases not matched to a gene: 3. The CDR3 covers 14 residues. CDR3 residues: CASSLDRGRETQYF. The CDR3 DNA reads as TGTGCCAGCAGTTTGGACAGGGGGCGAGAGACCCAGTACTTC.

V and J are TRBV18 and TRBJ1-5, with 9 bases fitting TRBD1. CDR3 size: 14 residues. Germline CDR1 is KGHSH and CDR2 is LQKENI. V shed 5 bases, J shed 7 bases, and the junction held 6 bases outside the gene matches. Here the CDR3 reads CASSARDRVQPQHF. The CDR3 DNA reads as TGTGCCAGCTCAGCCCGGGACAGGGTCCAGCCCCAGCATTTT.

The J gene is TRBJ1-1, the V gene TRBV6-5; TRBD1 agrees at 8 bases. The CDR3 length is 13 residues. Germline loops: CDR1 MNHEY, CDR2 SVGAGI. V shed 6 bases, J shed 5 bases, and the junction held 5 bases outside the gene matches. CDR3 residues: CASSVDRGTEAFF. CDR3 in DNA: TGTGCCAGCAGCGTTGACAGGGGAACTGAAGCTTTCTTT.

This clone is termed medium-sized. The CDR3 loop reads CASTRTGGNSGQPQHF. CDR3 sequence (DNA): TGTGCCAGCACTCGGACAGGGGGCAACTCCGGCCAGCCCCAGCATTTT. This rearrangement joins TRBV19 to TRBJ1-5; 11 bases align to TRBD1. After removal of 9 bases from V and 7 bases from J, the junction contained 14 bases not matched to a gene. Per the germline V gene, CDR1 is LNHDA and CDR2 is SQIVND (reference sequence). CDR3 length: 16 amino acids.

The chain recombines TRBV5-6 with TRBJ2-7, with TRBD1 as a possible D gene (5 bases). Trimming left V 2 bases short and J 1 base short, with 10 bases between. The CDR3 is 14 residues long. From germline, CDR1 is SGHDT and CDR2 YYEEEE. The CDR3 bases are TGTGCCAGCAGCTTTAGGGGAACGTCCTACGAGCAGTACTTC. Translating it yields CASSFRGTSYEQYF. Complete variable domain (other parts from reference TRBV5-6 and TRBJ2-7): DAGVTQSPTHLIKTRGQQVTLRCSPKSGHDTVSWYQQALGQGPQFIFQYYEEEERQRGNFPDRFSGHQFPNYSSELNVNALLLGDSALYLCASSFRGTSYEQYFGPGTRLTVT.

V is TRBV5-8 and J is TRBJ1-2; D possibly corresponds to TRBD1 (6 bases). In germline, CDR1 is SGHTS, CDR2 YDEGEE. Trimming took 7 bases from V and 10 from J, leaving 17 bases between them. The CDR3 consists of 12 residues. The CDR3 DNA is TGTGCCAGCCGAGACAGGAAACTGGCCTACACCTTC. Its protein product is CASRDRKLAYTF.

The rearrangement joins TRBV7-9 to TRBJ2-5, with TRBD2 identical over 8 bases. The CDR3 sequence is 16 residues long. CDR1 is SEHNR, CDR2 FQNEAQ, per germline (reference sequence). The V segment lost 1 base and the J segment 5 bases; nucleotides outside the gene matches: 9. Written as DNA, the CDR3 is TGTGCCAGCAGCTTAGGCGCTAGCGGGTCCCGGGAGACCCAGTACTTC. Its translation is CASSLGASGSRETQYF.

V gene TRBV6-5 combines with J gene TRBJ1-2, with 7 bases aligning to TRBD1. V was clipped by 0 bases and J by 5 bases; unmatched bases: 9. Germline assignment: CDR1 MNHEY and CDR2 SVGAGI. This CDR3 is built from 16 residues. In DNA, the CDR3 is TGTGCCAGCAGTTACTCGGGGACAGCCCCGGAGTATGGCTACACCTTC. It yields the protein CASSYSGTAPEYGYTF.

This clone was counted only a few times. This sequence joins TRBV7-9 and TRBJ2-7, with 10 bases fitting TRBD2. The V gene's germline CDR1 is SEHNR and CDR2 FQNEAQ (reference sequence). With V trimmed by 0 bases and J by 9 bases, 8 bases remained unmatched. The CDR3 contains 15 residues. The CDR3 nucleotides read TGTGCCAGCAGCTTAGCGGCTAGCGGGAGTAGGCCGCAGTACTTC. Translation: CASSLAASGSRPQYF.

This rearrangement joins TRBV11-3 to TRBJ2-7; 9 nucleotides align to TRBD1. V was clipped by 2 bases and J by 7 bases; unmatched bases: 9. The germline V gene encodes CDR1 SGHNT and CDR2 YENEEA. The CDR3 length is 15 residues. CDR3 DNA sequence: TGTGCCAGCAGCTTATCCGGGACAGGGCTTGGAGAGCAGTACTTC. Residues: CASSLSGTGLGEQYF.

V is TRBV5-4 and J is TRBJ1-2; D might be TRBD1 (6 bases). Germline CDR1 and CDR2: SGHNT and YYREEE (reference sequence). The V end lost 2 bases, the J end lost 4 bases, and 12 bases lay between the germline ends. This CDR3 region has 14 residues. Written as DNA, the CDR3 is TGTGCCAGCAGCTTAGACAGGAGCCTCTATGGCTACACCTTC. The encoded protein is CASSLDRSLYGYTF.

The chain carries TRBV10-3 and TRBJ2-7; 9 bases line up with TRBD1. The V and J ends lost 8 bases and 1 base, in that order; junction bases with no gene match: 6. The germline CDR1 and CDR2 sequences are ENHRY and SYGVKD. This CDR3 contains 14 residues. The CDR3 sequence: CAIQRDRDSYEQYF. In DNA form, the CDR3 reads TGTGCCATCCAACGGGACAGGGATTCCTACGAGCAGTACTTC.

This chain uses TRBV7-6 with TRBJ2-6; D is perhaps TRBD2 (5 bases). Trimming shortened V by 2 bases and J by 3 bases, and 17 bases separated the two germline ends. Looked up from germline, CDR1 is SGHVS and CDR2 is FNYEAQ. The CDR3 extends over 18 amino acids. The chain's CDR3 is CASSLSAQTRGGANVLTF. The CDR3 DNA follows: TGTGCCAGCAGCTTATCAGCACAAACTCGGGGTGGGGCCAACGTCCTGACTTTC.

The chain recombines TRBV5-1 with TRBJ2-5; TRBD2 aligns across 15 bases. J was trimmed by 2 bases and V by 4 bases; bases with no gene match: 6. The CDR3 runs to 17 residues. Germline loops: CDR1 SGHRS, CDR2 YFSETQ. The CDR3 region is CASSSYGTSGGQETQYF. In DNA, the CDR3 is TGCGCCAGCAGCAGCTACGGGACTAGCGGGGGGCAAGAGACCCAGTACTTC.

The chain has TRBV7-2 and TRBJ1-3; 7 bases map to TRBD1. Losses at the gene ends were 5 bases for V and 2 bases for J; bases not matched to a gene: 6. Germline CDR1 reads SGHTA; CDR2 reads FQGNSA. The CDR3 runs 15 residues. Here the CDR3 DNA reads TGTGCCAGCAGCCCACCCCAGGGGGCTGGAAACACCATATATTTT. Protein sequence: CASSPPQGAGNTIYF.

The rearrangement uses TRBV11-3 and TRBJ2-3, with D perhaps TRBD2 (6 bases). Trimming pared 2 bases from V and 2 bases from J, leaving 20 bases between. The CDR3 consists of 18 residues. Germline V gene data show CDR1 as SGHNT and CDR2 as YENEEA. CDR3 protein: CASSLRLSVSGDTDTQYF. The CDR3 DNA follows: TGTGCCAGCAGCTTAAGATTATCGGTTAGCGGAGACACAGATACGCAGTATTTT.

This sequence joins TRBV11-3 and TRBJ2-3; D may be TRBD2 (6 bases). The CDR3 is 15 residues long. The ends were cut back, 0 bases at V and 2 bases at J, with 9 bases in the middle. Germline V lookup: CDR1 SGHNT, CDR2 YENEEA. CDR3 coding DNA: TGTGCCAGCAGCTTAGAGGGACTCCCCACAGATACGCAGTATTTT. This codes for CASSLEGLPTDTQYF. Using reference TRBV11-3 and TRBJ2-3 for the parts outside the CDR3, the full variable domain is EAGVVQSPRYKIIEKKQPVAFWCNPISGHNTLYWYLQNLGQGPELLIRYENEEAVDDSQLPKDRFSAERLKGVDSTLKIQPAELGDSAVYLCASSLEGLPTDTQYFGPGTRLTVL.

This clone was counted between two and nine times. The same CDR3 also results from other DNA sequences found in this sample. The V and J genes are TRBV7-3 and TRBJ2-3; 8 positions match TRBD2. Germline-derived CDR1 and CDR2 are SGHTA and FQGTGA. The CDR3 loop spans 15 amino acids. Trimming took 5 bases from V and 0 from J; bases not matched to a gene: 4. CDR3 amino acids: CASSLRGGSTDTQYF. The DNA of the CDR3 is TGTGCCAGCAGCCTCCGGGGGGGGAGCACAGATACGCAGTATTTT. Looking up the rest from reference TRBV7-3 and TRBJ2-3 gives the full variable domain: GAGVSQTPSNKVTEKGKYVELRCDPISGHTALYWYRQSLGQGPEFLIYFQGTGAADDSGLPNDRFFAVRPEGSVSTLKIQRTERGDSAVYLCASSLRGGSTDTQYFGPGTRLTVL.

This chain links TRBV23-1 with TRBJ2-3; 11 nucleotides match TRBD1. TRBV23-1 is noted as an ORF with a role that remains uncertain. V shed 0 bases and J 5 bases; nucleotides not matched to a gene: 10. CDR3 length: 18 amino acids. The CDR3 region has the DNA TGCGCCAGCAGTCAATCGCTCGGTTGGACAGGGGGCCAAGATACGCAGTATTTT. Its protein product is CASSQSLGWTGGQDTQYF.

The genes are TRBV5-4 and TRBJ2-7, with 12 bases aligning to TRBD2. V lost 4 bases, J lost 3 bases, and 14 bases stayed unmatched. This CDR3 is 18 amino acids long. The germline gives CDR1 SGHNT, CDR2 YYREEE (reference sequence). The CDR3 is CASSRLSTGLAGSYEQYF. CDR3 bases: TGTGCCAGCAGCCGATTGAGCACGGGACTAGCGGGTAGCTACGAGCAGTACTTC.

The CDR3 bases are TGTGCCAGCAGCGTAGGGCCCCAGGACTACGAGCAGTACTTC. The encoded protein is CASSVGPQDYEQYF. This sequence joins TRBV9 and TRBJ2-7; D is unclear. V was shortened by 0 bases and J by 3 bases, with 10 bases between the two germline ends. The germline gives CDR1 SGDLS, CDR2 YYNGEE. The CDR3 length is 14 residues.

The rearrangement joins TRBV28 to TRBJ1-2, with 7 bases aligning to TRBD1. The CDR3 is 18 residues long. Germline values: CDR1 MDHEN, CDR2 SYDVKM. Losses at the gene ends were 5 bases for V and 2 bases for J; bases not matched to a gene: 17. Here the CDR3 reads CASSTRRTTGVGNYGYTF. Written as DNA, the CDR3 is TGTGCCAGCAGTACTCGAAGAACTACAGGGGTAGGAAACTATGGCTACACCTTC.